This passage covers 32 T cell receptor beta chains from one sample sequenced in a study of T cell changes during pregnancy in multiple sclerosis. Using immunoSEQ multiplex PCR, the repertoire was profiled, and TCRdb retains in-frame clones only, with some absent. The sample includes 45,000 to 70,000 clones, around 92% of them seen just once. The sequences come from CD4+ T cells from peripheral blood mononuclear cells, collected after pregnancy. The receptors here all came from a female donor with multiple sclerosis, enrolled in a pregnancy study.

This CDR3 reads CAISPGGNQETQYF. The CDR3 coding sequence is TGTGCCATCAGCCCAGGGGGCAACCAAGAGACCCAGTACTTC. V is TRBV10-3 and J is TRBJ2-5; 8 bases match TRBD1. V shed 6 bases and J 0 bases; nucleotides not matched to a gene: 3. There are 14 residues in the CDR3. The germline V gene encodes CDR1 ENHRY and CDR2 SYGVKD.

The chain is built from TRBV4-3 and TRBJ2-7; D remains unclear. Germline V CDR1 and CDR2: LGHNA, YSLEER. Trimming stripped 0 bases from V and 3 bases from J, with 12 bases between. This CDR3 comprises 15 residues. This CDR3 reads CASSQEAHSSYEQYF. DNA for the CDR3: TGCGCCAGCAGCCAAGAGGCCCACAGCAGCTACGAGCAGTACTTC.

This chain uses TRBV7-2 with TRBJ2-3, with 8 bases identical to TRBD2. V shed 3 bases and J 1 base; nucleotides not matched to a gene: 6. The CDR3 consists of 16 residues. Germline V gene data show CDR1 as SGHTA and CDR2 as FQGNSA. CDR3 sequence reads: CASSLNGGAGTDTQYF. In DNA, the CDR3 is TGTGCCAGCAGCTTGAACGGGGGGGCTGGCACAGATACGCAGTATTTT.

The J gene is TRBJ1-2, the V gene TRBV9; 12 nucleotides match TRBD1. V was pared by 4 bases and J by 5 bases, with 21 bases of the junction left unmatched. The CDR3 runs 20 residues. CDR1 is SGDLS, CDR2 YYNGEE, per germline. The CDR3 loop reads CASSYQRSLGQGAPYYGYTF. As DNA, the CDR3 is TGTGCCAGCAGCTACCAACGCAGCTTGGGACAGGGGGCGCCCTATTATGGCTACACCTTC.

This chain joins TRBV9 and TRBJ2-5; D gene ambiguous. V lost 0 bases to trimming and J lost 4 bases, with 7 bases between them. Germline lookup yields CDR1 SGDLS and CDR2 YYNGEE. This CDR3 is 13 amino acids long. CDR3 amino acids: CASSVALRETQYF. CDR3 in DNA: TGTGCCAGCAGCGTAGCTCTAAGAGAGACCCAGTACTTC.

The gene calls are TRBV20-1 and TRBJ2-5; no definite D call. Trimming removed 4 bases at V and 4 bases at J, with 7 bases between. The CDR3 runs to 11 residues. Germline V gene data show CDR1 as DFQATT and CDR2 as SNEGSKA (reference sequence). The CDR3 sequence: CSAKLGETQYF. CDR3 DNA: TGCAGTGCTAAACTCGGAGAGACCCAGTACTTC.

The chain links TRBV4-2 to TRBJ1-1; 9 nucleotides line up with TRBD1. Germline V CDR1 and CDR2: LGHNA, YNFKEQ. J gave up 3 bases and V 1 base, and 9 bases lay outside the gene matches. The CDR3 length is 17 residues. The DNA of the CDR3 is TGTGCCAGCAGCCAAGGAGCCGGGACAGGGACCTACACTGAAGCTTTCTTT. It translates to CASSQGAGTGTYTEAFF.

The chain links TRBV30 to TRBJ2-2; 7 bases are shared with TRBD1. The ends lost 3 bases at V and 7 bases at J; junction bases unmatched: 5. The CDR3 extends over 13 amino acids. CDR1 and CDR2 (germline): GTSNPN, SVGIG (reference sequence). The CDR3 region is CAWSKGAIGELFF. The CDR3, as DNA: TGTGCCTGGAGCAAGGGGGCAATCGGGGAGCTGTTTTTT.

The rearrangement joins TRBV7-3 to TRBJ1-1, with D possibly TRBD1 on 5 matching bases. Germline loops: CDR1 SGHTA, CDR2 FQGTGA. The CDR3 runs 17 residues. The V end was cut by 5 bases, the J end by 0 bases, with 19 bases between. The chain's CDR3 is CASSVGPPRALNTEAFF. The CDR3 DNA sequence: TGTGCCAGCAGCGTGGGGCCCCCAAGGGCCTTGAACACTGAAGCTTTCTTT.

The rearrangement joins TRBV2 to TRBJ1-5, with a possible D match to TRBD1 (6 bases). V was shortened by 7 bases and J by 1 base, with 23 bases between the two germline ends. The CDR3 runs to 18 residues. Germline V gene data show CDR1 as SNHLY and CDR2 as FYNNEI. The CDR3 spells CASNLGHLLNPSNQPQHF. Written as DNA, the CDR3 is TGTGCCAGCAACCTGGGACACCTACTTAACCCCAGCAATCAGCCCCAGCATTTT.

The count of this clone is one. The chain has TRBV15 and TRBJ2-7, with D possibly being TRBD2 (5 bases). The CDR3 runs to 15 residues. From germline, CDR1 is LNHNV and CDR2 YYDKDF (reference sequence). V lost 3 bases to trimming and J lost 0 bases, with 12 bases between them. CDR3 nucleotide sequence: TGTGCCACCAGCAGGGACCCGGGGTTCTCCTACGAGCAGTACTTC. It translates to CATSRDPGFSYEQYF.

The rearrangement uses TRBV7-6 and TRBJ1-2; 8 bases align to TRBD1. V shed 5 bases, J shed 2 bases, and the junction held 13 bases outside the gene matches. Germline CDR1 reads SGHVS; CDR2 reads FNYEAQ. CDR3 length equals 17 residues. CDR3 sequence: CASSRDRGLSLNYGYTF. The CDR3 nucleotides are TGTGCCAGCAGCCGAGACAGGGGTCTTTCGTTAAACTATGGCTACACCTTC.

The chain is built from TRBV7-3 and TRBJ1-1; D possibly corresponds to TRBD1 (5 bases). Trimming took 4 bases from V and 7 from J, leaving 13 bases between them. The CDR3 totals 13 residues. Per the germline V gene, CDR1 is SGHTA and CDR2 is FQGTGA. CDR3 residues: CASSSTRQLEAFF. DNA for the CDR3: TGTGCCAGCAGCTCAACGCGACAGCTTGAAGCTTTCTTT.

The V and J genes are TRBV5-5 and TRBJ2-2, with a tentative D call TRBD1 (7 bases). CDR3 length equals 16 residues. Germline V gene lookup returns CDR1 SGHKS and CDR2 YYEKEE (reference sequence). The V end was cut by 6 bases, the J end by 5 bases, with 20 bases between. In DNA, the CDR3 is TGTGCCAGCACGCGGGGTTCACAGGGGCATACCGGGGAGCTGTTTTTT. Protein: CASTRGSQGHTGELFF.

The rearrangement joins TRBV5-8 to TRBJ1-2, with a tentative D call TRBD1 (6 bases). Trimming stripped 2 bases from V and 7 bases from J, with 15 bases between. The CDR3 totals 14 residues. The germline V gene has CDR1 SGHTS and CDR2 YDEGEE. CDR3 sequence reads: CASSLAGGAVGYTF. The DNA of the CDR3 is TGTGCCAGCAGCTTAGCGGGGGGCGCGGTTGGCTACACCTTC.

The chain recombines TRBV4-2 with TRBJ2-2; the D gene is possibly TRBD1 (6 bases). The V gene's germline CDR1 is LGHNA and CDR2 YNFKEQ. CDR3 size: 16 residues. Trimming shortened V by 1 base and J by 4 bases, and 13 bases separated the two germline ends. In nucleotides, the CDR3 is TGTGCCAGCAGCCAAGGAGGGGGTCCGGGCACCGGGGAGCTGTTTTTT. This sequence encodes CASSQGGGPGTGELFF.

V gene TRBV7-9 combines with J gene TRBJ1-2; 8 bases line up with TRBD1. In germline, CDR1 is SEHNR, CDR2 FQNEAQ (reference sequence). Losses at the gene ends were 11 bases for V and 6 bases for J; bases not matched to a gene: 14. The CDR3 length is 14 residues. In DNA form, the CDR3 reads TGTGCCGGCCAAAGGCAGGGGGCGTTGGATGGCTACACCTTC. Translation gives CAGQRQGALDGYTF.

The CDR3 DNA reads as TGCGCCAGCAGCCGCCTTGGACAGGCCACCTACTCAACTAATGAAAAACTGTTTTTT. Translated, it gives CASSRLGQATYSTNEKLFF. The V call is TRBV4-1, the J call TRBJ1-4, with 7 bases aligning to TRBD1. CDR1 is MGHRA and CDR2 is YSYEKL in the germline V gene. This CDR3 contains 19 residues. The junction had 14 bases not matched to a gene; V was cut back by 4 bases and J by 0 bases.

The J gene is TRBJ2-1, the V gene TRBV19, with TRBD1 matching 8 bases. V lost 7 bases, J lost 7 bases, and 12 bases stayed unmatched. Germline CDR1 LNHDA, CDR2 SQIVND (reference sequence). The CDR3 has 15 residues. The CDR3 coding sequence is TGTGCCAGTACACACTCGGACAGGGCGGGAAATGAGCAGTTCTTC. It codes for CASTHSDRAGNEQFF.

This clone came up once. V gene TRBV4-2 combines with J gene TRBJ2-3; 9 bases are shared with TRBD2. V lost 5 bases to trimming and J lost 4 bases; unmatched junction nucleotides: 10. The length of the CDR3 is 16 residues. The germline V gene has CDR1 LGHNA and CDR2 YNFKEQ. Written as DNA, the CDR3 is TGTGCCAGCAGCGGGAGGGGCGGGGGGGCCCCAGATACGCAGTATTTT. Protein: CASSGRGGGAPDTQYF.

In this sample, this clone turned up a few times. The gene calls are TRBV6-5 and TRBJ1-2, with TRBD1 matching over 7 bases. Germline V gene sequence: CDR1 MNHEY, CDR2 SVGAGI. This CDR3 contains 13 residues. V dropped 2 bases and J dropped 8; count of bases not matched to a gene: 5. For the CDR3, the DNA is TGTGCCAGCAGTTACCGACAGGGTGGCGGCTACACCTTC. Translation gives CASSYRQGGGYTF.

V and J are TRBV4-1 and TRBJ1-1; D not resolved. Germline V lookup: CDR1 MGHRA, CDR2 YSYEKL. This CDR3 comprises 16 residues. V was trimmed by 0 bases and J by 1 base, leaving 12 bases between them. For the CDR3, the DNA is TGCGCCAGCAGCCAAGAAACACAGAGACCGAACACTGAAGCTTTCTTT. Amino acids: CASSQETQRPNTEAFF.

V and J are TRBV5-3 and TRBJ2-3, with D possibly TRBD2 on 5 matching bases. TRBV5-3 has ORF status, its function being uncertain. V was trimmed by 0 bases and J by 1 base, leaving 15 bases between them. The CDR3 spans 17 residues. CDR3 in DNA: TGTGCCAGAAGCTTGGGGGCCTCAAAGGAGGGCACAGATACGCAGTATTTT. Residues: CARSLGASKEGTDTQYF.

The J gene is TRBJ1-3, the V gene TRBV4-2; D remains unclear. CDR3 length: 16 residues. V lost 4 bases, J lost 0 bases, and 13 bases lay in between. The germline V gene has CDR1 LGHNA and CDR2 YNFKEQ. CDR3 nucleotides: TGTGCCAGCAGCCCGCCTAACCGTAACTCTGGAAACACCATATATTTT. As protein: CASSPPNRNSGNTIYF.

V and J are TRBV7-2 and TRBJ1-4, with 8 bases fitting TRBD1. Germline CDR1 reads SGHTA; CDR2 reads FQGNSA. V shed 0 bases and J 3 bases; nucleotides not matched to a gene: 9. The CDR3 consists of 18 residues. The CDR3 spells CASSLATTGGGSNEKLFF. CDR3 DNA sequence: TGTGCCAGCAGCTTAGCGACCACAGGGGGTGGGTCTAATGAAAAACTGTTTTTT.

The genes are TRBV4-1 and TRBJ1-2, with a possible D match to TRBD1 (5 bases). The CDR3 loop spans 13 amino acids. Germline V gene lookup returns CDR1 MGHRA and CDR2 YSYEKL. V lost 0 bases to trimming and J lost 5 bases, with 7 bases between them. CDR3: CASSQERQYGYTF. CDR3 sequence (DNA): TGCGCCAGCAGCCAAGAAAGACAGTATGGCTACACCTTC.

The chain employs TRBV12-5 and TRBJ1-4, with unresolved D. Trimming cost V 4 bases and J 6 bases, with 12 bases left between them. The CDR3 has 14 amino acids. Germline-derived CDR1 and CDR2 are LGHNT and FRNRAP. The CDR3 loop reads CASGSRRGDEKLFF. The CDR3 nucleotides read TGTGCTAGTGGTTCTCGACGCGGAGATGAAAAACTGTTTTTT. The whole variable domain, remainder taken from reference TRBV12-5 and TRBJ1-4, is DARVTQTPRHKVTEMGQEVTMRCQPILGHNTVFWYRQTMMQGLELLAYFRNRAPLDDSGMPKDRFSAEMPDATLATLKIQPSEPRDSAVYFCASGSRRGDEKLFFGSGTQLSVL.

J is TRBJ1-5 and V is TRBV2, with 8 bases that match TRBD1. The CDR3 is made up of 14 amino acids. J gave up 4 bases and V 6 bases, and 5 bases lay outside the gene matches. Germline loops: CDR1 SNHLY, CDR2 FYNNEI. The CDR3 DNA sequence: TGTGCCAGCAGGGATACAGGGGGGAATCAGCCCCAGCATTTT. Its protein is CASRDTGGNQPQHF.

The V and J genes are TRBV25-1 and TRBJ1-5; TRBD1 is a possible D gene (5 bases). The CDR3 loop spans 15 amino acids. V was shortened by 1 base and J by 2 bases, with 9 bases between the two germline ends. CDR1 is MGHDK and CDR2 is SYGVNS in the germline V gene. The CDR3 region is CASSESGRGNQPQHF. The CDR3 bases are TGTGCCAGCAGTGAATCTGGCAGGGGCAATCAGCCCCAGCATTTT.

This clone was seen a single time. The chain carries TRBV18 and TRBJ2-4; D is perhaps TRBD1 (7 bases). CDR3 size: 16 residues. V lost 3 bases and J 1 base, leaving 13 bases between the germline ends. Germline CDR1 KGHSH, CDR2 LQKENI. The CDR3 is CASSPPGGLAKNIQYF. CDR3 coding DNA: TGTGCCAGCTCACCCCCAGGGGGGCTGGCCAAAAACATTCAGTACTTC.

V and J are TRBV7-2 and TRBJ1-1, with a possible D match to TRBD1 (5 bases). V was cut by 1 base and J by 2 bases, with 11 bases left in between. Germline V CDR1 and CDR2: SGHTA, FQGNSA. This CDR3 has 15 amino acids. The CDR3 loop is CASSLDRGANTEAFF. The CDR3 DNA reads TGTGCCAGCAGCTTAGACCGCGGGGCTAACACTGAAGCTTTCTTT.

This clone was seen a single time. The rearrangement links TRBV11-2 to TRBJ2-3; TRBD2 matches at 12 bases. V lost 0 bases to trimming and J lost 0 bases; unmatched junction nucleotides: 10. The germline gives CDR1 SGHAT, CDR2 FQNNGV. The length of the CDR3 is 20 residues. The CDR3 sequence: CASSLDLSLAGGFSTDTQYF. CDR3 nucleotide sequence: TGTGCCAGCAGCTTAGATTTGTCGCTAGCGGGGGGGTTTAGCACAGATACGCAGTATTTT. The full variable domain, its missing parts supplied by reference TRBV11-2 and TRBJ2-3, is EAGVAQSPRYKIIEKRQSVAFWCNPISGHATLYWYQQILGQGPKLLIQFQNNGVVDDSQLPKDRFSAERLKGVDSTLKIQPAKLEDSAVYLCASSLDLSLAGGFSTDTQYFGPGTRLTVL.